One and the same sample provided the 5 T cell receptor beta chains below, sequenced in a study of OX40 agonist ivuxolimab in advanced cancers. Assay: immunoSEQ multiplex PCR; the TCRdb copy retains only in-frame clones and omits some. In the table there are some 68,000 clones, 80% to 90% of which are singletons. Sequenced here: CD4+ or CD8+ T cells sorted from blood, sampled in a trial of the OX40 agonist ivuxolimab. The receptors stem from an adult with an advanced solid tumor such as melanoma, head and neck, liver or kidney cancer.

This chain links TRBV2 with TRBJ2-5; TRBD1 agrees at 8 bases. The germline CDR1 and CDR2 sequences are SNHLY and FYNNEI. V lost 7 bases, J lost 4 bases, and 5 bases stayed unmatched. The CDR3 runs 13 residues. The chain's CDR3 is CASMTGERETQYF. As DNA, the CDR3 is TGTGCCAGCATGACAGGGGAGAGAGAGACCCAGTACTTC.

Turning to this clone: The DNA is left out, because the CDR3 cannot be placed on it with certainty; the CDR3 is given as TCRdb lists it. V and J are TRBV21-1 and TRBJ2-2; TRBD1, as called in the table, went unchecked against the DNA. TRBV21-1 is recorded as a pseudogene. The CDR3 region is 13 residues in length, termini included. CDR3 sequence reads: CTHRGRRAGELFF.

This rearrangement joins TRBV4-1 to TRBJ2-1, with a weak D call TRBD2 (5 bases). Per germline, CDR1 MGHRA and CDR2 YSYEKL. The ends were cut back, 1 base at V and 4 bases at J, with 17 bases in the middle. The CDR3 covers 17 residues. CDR3 sequence reads: CASSQVNGLIRYNEQFF. In nucleotides, the CDR3 is TGCGCCAGCAGCCAAGTAAACGGACTCATCCGTTACAATGAGCAGTTCTTC.

The gene calls are TRBV28 and TRBJ2-7; D might be TRBD1 (6 bases). V was shortened by 6 bases and J by 0 bases, with 21 bases between the two germline ends. Germline V gene sequence: CDR1 MDHEN, CDR2 SYDVKM. The CDR3 consists of 17 residues. The CDR3 protein is CASSPWELGGSSYEQYF. The CDR3 DNA reads TGTGCCAGCAGCCCGTGGGAGTTAGGGGGAAGCTCCTACGAGCAGTACTTC. Complete variable domain (other parts from reference TRBV28 and TRBJ2-7): DVKVTQSSRYLVKRTGEKVFLECVQDMDHENMFWYRQDPGLGLRLIYFSYDVKMKEKGDIPEGYSVSREKKERFSLILESASTNQTSMYLCASSPWELGGSSYEQYFGPGTRLTVT.

This chain uses TRBV10-2 with TRBJ2-1, with 7 bases aligning to TRBD2. Germline V gene sequence: CDR1 WSHSY, CDR2 SAAADI. CDR3 length equals 16 residues. V trimming: 6 bases; J trimming: 6 bases; junction bases outside the gene matches: 14. In DNA form, the CDR3 reads TGCGCCAGCAGCCGCCGGGGGGTCGGTTTGTTCAATGAGCAGTTCTTC. Residues: CASSRRGVGLFNEQFF.